This TCR beta chain emerged from a study of blood T cell repertoires in COVID-19 (dated by TCRdb to 2020 to 2021). Concerning the study at large: Samples covering the acute and convalescent phases of COVID-19 were provided by collaborators in the United States, Italy and Spain. The material from the prospective study consisted of cDNA or gDNA derived from T cells, B-cell-depleted T cells, or PBMCs. Deeply sampled blood TCRbeta repertoires from subjects exposed to, actively infected with, or recovered from COVID-19 were included in the dataset. The repertoires were made available in a free public database intended to serve as a resource for research on the immune response to SARS-CoV-2. The samples were drawn from two sources: the first 160 participants of the ongoing ImmuneRACE study, and over 1,000 subjects contributed by 6 global collaborators. The sample metadata nearly always contained a de-identified subject ID, COVID-19 status, age in years and sex. Where HLA class I and class II types were available, the types were taken from metadata supplied by the sample provider, not from assay-based typing. The investigation overall reported the following: The amount of clinical and demographic metadata varied by source and participant and was provided uncurated.

As concerns this clone: Its recognized antigen is unknown. No clone much larger than this one lies a single base away; base qualities are absent.

Whole blood was collected in K2EDTA tubes by collaborating institutions according to the institutions' own protocols. Collaborator samples were shipped for TCRbeta analysis as frozen whole blood, isolated PBMCs, or DNA extracted from either sample type. The immunoSEQ Assay, a bias-controlled multiplex PCR, was used to amplify TCRbeta CDR3 regions from genomic DNA. Under the source paper's analysis protocol: The number of nucleated cells in each sample was estimated by amplification of reference gene primers within the assay. Sequence reads were collapsed and filtered to measure the absolute abundance of every unique TCRbeta CDR3 rearrangement. For each sample, productive Simpson clonality was calculated as the square root of Simpson's diversity index across productive rearrangements. TCRdb limited this immuneACCESS table to in-frame rearrangements with V and J called. A share of clones is missing; checked studies link under half to unresolved V genes, and the rest is unexplained. V, J and clone size are taken as reported in that table, and D and trimming were inferred from the DNA itself. Present in this sample are approximately 150,000 clones, around 90% of which were seen just once. The ten largest clonotypes hold about a sixth of the sample.

Relative to germline, V is 4 bases shorter and J is 5 bases shorter, with 7 bases between their ends. CDR3 length: 11 amino acids, cysteine to phenylalanine. The CDR3 DNA has 33 bases and is translated from base 1. CDR1 SGHTS and CDR2 YDEGEE were looked up in the germline V gene. The sample consisted of peripheral blood. This sequence originates from a man aged 60 to 75 with active or convalescent COVID-19. Recombination joined TRBV5-8 with TRBJ2-7; possibly the D gene is TRBD2, per 5 matching bases. The CDR3 loop reads CASSRRHEQYF. DNA sequence: TGTGCCAGCAGCAGGAGGCACGAGCAGTACTTC.